A selection of T cell receptor beta chains follows, all from one sample in a study of T cell responses to AZD1222 COVID-19 vaccine. The assay was immunoSEQ multiplex PCR, and TCRdb's table has in-frame clones only and misses some. The table lists approximately 82,000 clones, around 83% of them singletons. The source material was peripheral blood, sampled on day 0 of AZD1222 vaccination. These receptors all come from an adult in good health. Each CDR3 is given with its conserved first and last residue. D genes are given only for firm matches. Clone size is stated in some rows and not others, as once, few, many or a class when expanded.

TRBV4-3	NA	NA	TRBJ1-3	CASSQGTGQGNTIYF	TGCGCCAGCAGCCAAGGGACGGGACAAGGGAACACCATATATTTT
TRBV2	NA	NA	TRBJ2-7	CASRTVSEQYF	TGTGCCAGCAGGACCGTAAGCGAGCAGTACTTC
TRBV5-1	TRBD1	NA	TRBJ1-1	CASSFQGGTEAFF	TGCGCCAGCAGCTTCCAGGGGGGCACTGAAGCTTTCTTT
TRBV18	TRBD1	NA	TRBJ2-3	CASSPQGTGGLDTQYF	TGTGCCAGCTCACCACAGGGGACAGGGGGATTAGATACGCAGTATTTT
TRBV27	NA	NA	TRBJ1-2	CASSNSGGGYTF	TGTGCCAGCAGCAATTCGGGGGGTGGCTACACCTTC
TRBV28	TRBD1	few	TRBJ1-2	CACNRGDRGNGYTF	TGTGCCTGCAACCGCGGAGACAGGGGTAATGGCTACACCTTC
TRBV29-1	NA	NA	TRBJ1-5	CSVGFGPNQPQHF	TGCAGCGTTGGATTCGGGCCAAATCAGCCCCAGCATTTT
TRBV4-2	TRBD1	NA	TRBJ1-6	CASSQDVQGAFNSPLHF	TGTGCCAGCAGCCAAGACGTCCAGGGGGCGTTTAATTCACCCCTCCACTTT
TRBV28	TRBD1	NA	TRBJ2-7	CASSPRDRGYEQYF	TGTGCCAGCAGTCCCCGGGACAGGGGCTACGAGCAGTACTTC
TRBV7-2	NA	NA	TRBJ1-2	CASSLPGPHYTF	TGTGCCAGCAGCTTACCCGGGCCTCACTACACCTTC
TRBV11-2	NA	NA	TRBJ2-3	CASGKGGDTQYF	TGTGCCAGCGGCAAAGGGGGTGATACGCAGTATTTT
TRBV3-1/TRBV3-2	TRBD1	NA	TRBJ1-2	CASSQGAGGAGGYTF	TGTGCCAGCAGCCAAGGGGCAGGGGGCGCGGGAGGCTACACCTTC
TRBV12-3/TRBV12-4	NA	NA	TRBJ1-2	CASSGGNYGYTF	TGTGCCAGCAGTGGGGGGAACTATGGCTACACCTTC
TRBV12-5	TRBD1	NA	TRBJ1-1	CASGLFRQGGRWEAFF	TGTGCTAGTGGTTTGTTTCGACAGGGGGGGCGGTGGGAAGCTTTCTTT
TRBV6-5	TRBD2	NA	TRBJ2-7	CASSSHRRLAREQYF	TGTGCCAGCAGTTCCCATCGGAGACTAGCGCGCGAGCAGTACTTC
TRBV6-5	NA	NA	TRBJ2-5	CASSWKDSQETQYF	TGTGCCAGCAGTTGGAAGGACAGCCAAGAGACCCAGTACTTC
TRBV12-3/TRBV12-4	NA	once	TRBJ2-1	CASTIGSNNEQFF	TGTGCCAGCACCATCGGGTCTAACAATGAGCAGTTCTTC
TRBV4-3	NA	few	TRBJ1-3	CASSQDWGAGGNTIYF	TGCGCCAGCAGCCAAGATTGGGGGGCTGGTGGAAACACCATATATTTT
TRBV7-8	NA	once	TRBJ1-2	CASSLGGVGGYTF	TGTGCCAGCAGCTTAGGGGGAGTAGGAGGCTACACCTTC
TRBV27	TRBD1	NA	TRBJ1-6	CASSLRTGDNSPLHF	TGTGCCAGCAGTTTAAGGACAGGGGATAATTCACCCCTCCACTTT
TRBV5-1	NA	once	TRBJ1-2	CASSLLGGNYGYTF	TGCGCCAGCAGCTTATTAGGGGGGAACTATGGCTACACCTTC
TRBV7-8	TRBD1	NA	TRBJ1-4	CASSARDRSFNEKLFF	TGTGCCAGCAGCGCTAGGGACAGATCTTTTAATGAAAAACTGTTTTTT
TRBV9	NA	few	TRBJ2-5	CASSVTGGPQETQYF	TGTGCCAGCAGCGTAACGGGGGGCCCTCAAGAGACCCAGTACTTC
TRBV7-9	NA	NA	TRBJ1-5	CASPGTSSGNQPQHF	TGTGCCAGCCCGGGCACCTCGTCGGGCAATCAGCCCCAGCATTTT
TRBV7-2	TRBD1	NA	TRBJ1-2	CASSWTMDRAYYGYTF	TGTGCCAGCAGCTGGACAATGGACAGGGCTTACTATGGCTACACCTTC
TRBV3-1/TRBV3-2	TRBD1	NA	TRBJ2-7	CASSHLRGQSGEQYF	TGTGCCAGCAGCCATCTAAGGGGACAGTCGGGCGAGCAGTACTTC
TRBV10-3	NA	NA	TRBJ1-3	CAIKQGLSGNTIYF	TGTGCCATCAAACAGGGCCTCTCTGGAAACACCATATATTTT
TRBV4-1	TRBD2	NA	TRBJ2-4	CASSQGRQAGEGKNIQYF	TGCGCCAGCAGCCAAGGGAGGCAGGCCGGGGAGGGCAAAAACATTCAGTACTTC
TRBV6-2/TRBV6-3	TRBD1	NA	TRBJ1-5	CASSYTRQGQPQHF	TGTGCCAGCAGTTACACCCGACAGGGTCAGCCCCAGCATTTT
TRBV7-2	TRBD1	NA	TRBJ2-1	CASSSDRVMQFF	TGTGCCAGCAGCTCGGACAGGGTGATGCAGTTCTTC
TRBV5-6	TRBD1	NA	TRBJ1-4	CASSRDRSTNEKLFF	TGTGCCAGCAGCAGGGACAGGTCAACTAATGAAAAACTGTTTTTT
TRBV5-6	NA	NA	TRBJ2-2	CASSSGIRGIGELFF	TGTGCCAGCAGCTCCGGCATTCGGGGAATCGGGGAGCTGTTTTTT
TRBV29-1	NA	NA	TRBJ1-6	CSVRTDYNSPLHF	TGCAGCGTTCGGACAGACTATAATTCACCCCTCCACTTT
TRBV18	TRBD1	NA	TRBJ1-1	CASSPTRQGGTEAFF	TGTGCCAGCTCACCTACCAGACAGGGGGGCACTGAAGCTTTCTTT
TRBV6-5	NA	NA	TRBJ1-1	CASSYSIGQNTEAFF	TGTGCCAGCAGTTACTCCATCGGCCAAAACACTGAAGCTTTCTTT
TRBV7-3	NA	NA	TRBJ1-1	CASSSWGGPQNTEAFF	TGTGCCAGCAGCTCGTGGGGGGGACCCCAGAACACTGAAGCTTTCTTT
TRBV7-9	NA	NA	TRBJ2-7	CASSRGGYEQYF	TGTGCCAGCAGCCGAGGGGGGTACGAGCAGTACTTC
TRBV11-2	NA	NA	TRBJ2-2	CASRVGTGELFF	TGTGCCAGCAGGGTTGGGACCGGGGAGCTGTTTTTT
TRBV4-2	NA	NA	TRBJ1-4	CASSQDGFGENEKLFF	TGTGCCAGCAGCCAAGATGGTTTCGGAGAGAATGAAAAACTGTTTTTT
TRBV6-1	NA	NA	TRBJ1-2	CASSERGNYGYTF	TGTGCCAGCAGTGAGAGGGGTAACTATGGCTACACCTTC
TRBV9	TRBD1	NA	TRBJ2-7	CASSLGQGIPYEQYF	TGTGCCAGCAGCCTTGGACAGGGGATACCCTACGAGCAGTACTTC
TRBV10-3	NA	NA	TRBJ1-2	CAISGGSSSLEGYTF	TGTGCCATCAGTGGAGGGTCGAGTTCCCTGGAGGGCTACACCTTC
TRBV7-3	NA	NA	TRBJ1-2	CASRSDGGSFYGYTF	TGTGCCAGCAGGTCTGACGGCGGATCCTTCTATGGCTACACCTTC
TRBV29-1	TRBD1	NA	TRBJ1-5	CSVVLAGGGNQPQHF	TGCAGCGTTGTATTGGCAGGGGGGGGCAATCAGCCCCAGCATTTT
TRBV25-1	TRBD1	NA	TRBJ2-7	CASGWDRAEQYF	TGTGCCAGCGGGTGGGACAGGGCCGAGCAGTACTTC
TRBV9	TRBD2	NA	TRBJ2-7	CASSAGLAEVYEQYF	TGTGCCAGCAGCGCCGGACTAGCGGAGGTCTACGAGCAGTACTTC
TRBV15	NA	NA	TRBJ2-7	CATSRDSGTYEQYF	TGTGCCACCAGCAGAGATTCAGGTACCTACGAGCAGTACTTC
TRBV6-5	NA	NA	TRBJ2-5	CASRWGGTVQETQYF	TGTGCCAGCAGGTGGGGCGGGACAGTCCAAGAGACCCAGTACTTC
TRBV5-1	NA	once	TRBJ1-2	CASSLFLTNYGYTF	TGCGCCAGCAGCTTGTTCTTGACCAACTATGGCTACACCTTC
TRBV4-2	NA	NA	TRBJ2-7	CASSHAGSGEQYF	TGTGCCAGCAGCCACGCGGGATCGGGCGAGCAGTACTTC
TRBV7-9	NA	NA	TRBJ2-3	CASILERSSTDTQYF	TGTGCCAGCATATTAGAGCGGTCTAGCACAGATACGCAGTATTTT
TRBV7-2	TRBD1	NA	TRBJ2-3	CASSLTGAFTDTQYF	TGTGCCAGCAGCTTAACAGGGGCTTTCACAGATACGCAGTATTTT
TRBV9	TRBD1	once	TRBJ2-7	CASSVGGTGVNEQYF	TGTGCCAGCAGCGTAGGTGGGACAGGGGTCAACGAGCAGTACTTC
TRBV7-3	NA	NA	TRBJ2-2	CASSSDTGELFF	TGTGCCAGCAGCTCGGACACCGGGGAGCTGTTTTTT
TRBV2	NA	NA	TRBJ1-1	CAMELNTEAFF	TGTGCCATGGAGTTGAACACTGAAGCTTTCTTT
TRBV19	TRBD2	few	TRBJ2-1	CASSLAGLGYNEQFF	TGTGCCAGTTCCCTAGCGGGGCTGGGATACAATGAGCAGTTCTTC
TRBV5-8	NA	NA	TRBJ1-1	CASSPDRLLNTEAFF	TGTGCCAGCAGCCCGGACAGATTGTTGAACACTGAAGCTTTCTTT
TRBV28	TRBD1	NA	TRBJ2-7	CASSSDQDRANEQYF	TGTGCCAGCAGCTCCGACCAAGACAGGGCGAACGAGCAGTACTTC
TRBV19	NA	NA	TRBJ1-5	CASRLHDFGPQHF	TGTGCCAGTAGATTACATGACTTTGGGCCCCAGCATTTT
TRBV7-3	NA	NA	TRBJ2-5	CASSSGGGLLETQYF	TGTGCCAGCAGCTCAGGAGGGGGGTTGTTGGAGACCCAGTACTTC